This TCR beta chain was identified during a study of blood T cell repertoires in COVID-19. V shed 6 bases and J 12 bases; nucleotides not matched to a gene: 12. The CDR3 runs 14 residues. The germline V gene has CDR1 SGHAT and CDR2 FQNNGV. The table came from immunoSEQ multiplex PCR; TCRdb's copy has only in-frame clones and leaves some out. The sample shows 200,000 to 250,000 clones, 82% of them seen only once. The chain is built from TRBV11-2 and TRBJ2-1, with 9 bases identical to TRBD1. This TCR was recovered from a woman aged 80 or older with acute or convalescent COVID-19. Sequences were obtained from peripheral blood. CDR3 sequence reads: CASRGRATGGRQFF. The CDR3 coding sequence is TGTGCCAGCAGGGGACGGGCGACAGGGGGTCGGCAGTTCTTC.